This T cell receptor (beta chain) was found in a study of naive and memory T cell subsets. Findings and limits, study-wide: Possibly reflecting memory cells re-expressing CD45RA, a few larger clonotypes occurred in naive repertoires, especially CD8. There was no ground truth to check naive and memory subset results.

CDR1 and CDR2 (germline): LGHNA, YSLEER. CDR3 size: 17 residues. Trimming removed 1 base from V and 4 bases from J, with 19 bases in between. This clonotype showed up just a few times. Its antigen is not known. CMV status came from CD4+ IFNgamma after overnight CMV lysate stimulation. The beta constant-region primer was an equimolar mix of two oligonucleotides covering TRBC1 and TRBC2. The ligated cDNA underwent four PCR rounds using SP2 and nested alpha and beta constant-region primers. Ligation attached a single-stranded oligonucleotide with a 12-nucleotide UMI and the SP2 primer to the cDNA 3' end. TCRdb reprocessed the UMI-ligation and nested PCR reads with MiXCR, giving one entry per CDR3 protein. The sample lists 99,000 or so distinct CDR3 sequences; about 14% were seen once.

The source is a human donor in good health. The chain is built from TRBV4-3 and TRBJ1-1; tentative D call: TRBD1 (5 bases). The specimen was naive CD8+ T cells from blood. The CDR3 reads CASSQGVAGQEGTEAFF. CDR3 in DNA: TGCGCCAGCAGCCAAGGGGTAGCAGGGCAAGAAGGCACTGAAGCTTTCTTT.